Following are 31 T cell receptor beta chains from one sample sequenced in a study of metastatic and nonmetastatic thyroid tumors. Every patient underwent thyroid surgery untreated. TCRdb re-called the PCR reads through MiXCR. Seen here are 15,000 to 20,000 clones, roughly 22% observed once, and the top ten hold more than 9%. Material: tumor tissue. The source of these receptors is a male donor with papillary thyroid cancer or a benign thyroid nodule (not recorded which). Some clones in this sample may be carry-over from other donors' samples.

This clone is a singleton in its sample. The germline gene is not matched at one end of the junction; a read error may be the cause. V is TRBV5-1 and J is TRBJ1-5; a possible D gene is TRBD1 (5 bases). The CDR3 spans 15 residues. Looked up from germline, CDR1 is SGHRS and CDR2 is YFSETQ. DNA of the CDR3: TGCCCCAGCAGCCCAATGGGGGGTAGCAATCAGCCCCAGCATTTT. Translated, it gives CPSSPMGGSNQPQHF.

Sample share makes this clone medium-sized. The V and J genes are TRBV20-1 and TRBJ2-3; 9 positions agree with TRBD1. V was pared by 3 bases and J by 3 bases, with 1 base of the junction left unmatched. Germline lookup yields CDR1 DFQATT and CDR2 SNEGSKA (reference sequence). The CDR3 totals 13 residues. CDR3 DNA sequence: TGCAGTGCTAGGACAGGGGGAACAGATACGCAGTATTTT. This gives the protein CSARTGGTDTQYF.

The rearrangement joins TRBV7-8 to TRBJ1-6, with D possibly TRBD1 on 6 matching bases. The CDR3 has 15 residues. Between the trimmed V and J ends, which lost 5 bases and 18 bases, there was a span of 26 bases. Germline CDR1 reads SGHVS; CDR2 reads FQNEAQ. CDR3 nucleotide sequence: TGTGCCAGCAGCCGAGGCAGGGGCGTTAATTCACCTCCCCACTTT. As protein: CASSRGRGVNSPPHF.

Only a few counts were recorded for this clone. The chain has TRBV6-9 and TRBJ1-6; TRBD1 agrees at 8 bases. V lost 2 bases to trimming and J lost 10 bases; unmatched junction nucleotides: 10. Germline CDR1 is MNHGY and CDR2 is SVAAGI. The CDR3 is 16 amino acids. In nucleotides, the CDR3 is TGTGCCAGCAGTTATAAACCCAGGGGGCTGAAATCACCCCTCCACTTT. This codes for CASSYKPRGLKSPLHF.

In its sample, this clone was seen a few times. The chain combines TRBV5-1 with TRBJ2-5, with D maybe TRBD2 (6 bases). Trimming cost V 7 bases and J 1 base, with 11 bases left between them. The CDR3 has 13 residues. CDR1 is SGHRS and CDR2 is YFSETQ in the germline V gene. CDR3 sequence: CASRSGLQETQYF. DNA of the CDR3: TGCGCCAGCCGGAGCGGGCTCCAAGAGACCCAGTACTTC.

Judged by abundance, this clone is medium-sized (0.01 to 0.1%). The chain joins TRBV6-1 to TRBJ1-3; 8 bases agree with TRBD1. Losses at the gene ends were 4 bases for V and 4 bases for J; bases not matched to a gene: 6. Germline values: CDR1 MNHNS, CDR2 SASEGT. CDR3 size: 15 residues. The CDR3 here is CASSASGGAGNTIYF. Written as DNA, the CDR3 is TGTGCCAGCAGTGCATCAGGGGGCGCCGGAAACACCATATATTTT.

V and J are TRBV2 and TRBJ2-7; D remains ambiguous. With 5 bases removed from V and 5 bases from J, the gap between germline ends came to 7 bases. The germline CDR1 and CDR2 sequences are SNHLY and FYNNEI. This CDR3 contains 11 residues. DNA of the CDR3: TGTGCCAGCAGTCAGAGCGACGAGCAGTACTTC. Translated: CASSQSDEQYF.

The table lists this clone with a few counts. The CDR3 region is CASSKQANTGELFF. The DNA for the CDR3 is TGTGCCAGTAGTAAACAGGCGAACACCGGGGAGCTGTTTTTT. The gene calls are TRBV19 and TRBJ2-2; the D gene is possibly TRBD1 (5 bases). Trimming left V 4 bases short and J 0 bases short, with 6 bases between. The CDR3 spans 14 residues. CDR1 is LNHDA, CDR2 SQIVND, per germline (reference sequence).

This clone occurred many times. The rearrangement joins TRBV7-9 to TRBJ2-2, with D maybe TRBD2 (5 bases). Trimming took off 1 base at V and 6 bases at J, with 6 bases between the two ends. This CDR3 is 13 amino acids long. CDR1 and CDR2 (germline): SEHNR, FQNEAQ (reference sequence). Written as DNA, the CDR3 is TGTGCCAGCAGCTTAGTGAGGGCCGGGGAGCTGTTTTTT. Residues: CASSLVRAGELFF.

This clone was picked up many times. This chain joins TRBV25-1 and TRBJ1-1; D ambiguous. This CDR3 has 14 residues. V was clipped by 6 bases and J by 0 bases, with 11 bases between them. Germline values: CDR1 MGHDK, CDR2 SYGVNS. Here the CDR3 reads CASRPSWVNTEAFF. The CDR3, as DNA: TGTGCCAGCAGGCCTTCCTGGGTGAACACTGAAGCTTTCTTT.

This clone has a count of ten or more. CDR3 in DNA: TGTGCCAGCAAGCTAGGCGACACCGGGGAGCTGTTTTTT. This gives the protein CASKLGDTGELFF. This chain links TRBV7-2 with TRBJ2-2; D remains ambiguous. This CDR3 is built from 13 residues. In germline, CDR1 is SGHTA, CDR2 FQGNSA. V dropped 7 bases and J dropped 3 bases, with 9 bases sitting between them.

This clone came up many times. CDR3 amino acids: CASSVQGLNEQFF. CDR3 DNA sequence: TGTGCCAGCAGCGTACAAGGGCTAAATGAGCAGTTCTTC. The chain joins TRBV9 to TRBJ2-1; D gene uncertain. Deletions cut 1 base from V and 7 bases from J, with 9 bases between. This CDR3 region has 13 residues. CDR1 is SGDLS, CDR2 YYNGEE, per germline.

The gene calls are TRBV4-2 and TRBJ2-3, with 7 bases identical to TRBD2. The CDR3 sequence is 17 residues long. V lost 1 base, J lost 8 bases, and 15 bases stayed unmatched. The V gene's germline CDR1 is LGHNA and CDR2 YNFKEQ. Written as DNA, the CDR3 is TGTGCCAGCAGCCAAGGGCGTGGCGGGAGAGAGGAGGGTACGCAGTATTTT. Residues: CASSQGRGGREEGTQYF.

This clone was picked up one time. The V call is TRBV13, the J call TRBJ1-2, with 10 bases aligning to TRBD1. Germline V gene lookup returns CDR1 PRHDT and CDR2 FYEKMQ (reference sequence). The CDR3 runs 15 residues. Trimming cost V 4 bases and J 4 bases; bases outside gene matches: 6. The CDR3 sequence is CASSSRQGAGYGYTF. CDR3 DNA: TGTGCCAGCAGCTCTAGACAGGGGGCAGGCTATGGCTACACCTTC.

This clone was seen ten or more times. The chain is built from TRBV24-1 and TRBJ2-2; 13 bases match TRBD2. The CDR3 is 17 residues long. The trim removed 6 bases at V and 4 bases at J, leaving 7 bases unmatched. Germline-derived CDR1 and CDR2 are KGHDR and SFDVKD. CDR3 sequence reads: CATSSRTSGSSTGELFF. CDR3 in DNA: TGTGCCACCAGTTCCCGGACTAGCGGGAGTAGCACCGGGGAGCTGTTTTTT.

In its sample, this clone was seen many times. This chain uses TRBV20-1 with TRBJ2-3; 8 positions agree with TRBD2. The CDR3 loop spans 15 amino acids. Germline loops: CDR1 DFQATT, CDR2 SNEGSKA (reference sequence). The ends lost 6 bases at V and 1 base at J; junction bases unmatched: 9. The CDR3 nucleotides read TGCAGTGCCCCCTTGCAACTAGCGGGCACAGATACGCAGTATTTT. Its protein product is CSAPLQLAGTDTQYF.

The CDR3 loop is CASSLWAGGNNSPLHF. CDR3 sequence (DNA): TGTGCCAGCAGTTTATGGGCAGGGGGCAATAATTCACCCCTCCACTTT. V is TRBV28 and J is TRBJ1-6; 8 bases fit TRBD1. Trimming cost V 0 bases and J 5 bases; bases outside gene matches: 3. There are 16 residues in the CDR3. Germline assignment: CDR1 MDHEN and CDR2 SYDVKM.

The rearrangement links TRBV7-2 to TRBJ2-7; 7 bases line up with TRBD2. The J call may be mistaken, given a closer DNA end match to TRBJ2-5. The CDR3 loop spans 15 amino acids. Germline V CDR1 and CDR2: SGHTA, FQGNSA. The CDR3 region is CASSLQAGPQETQYF. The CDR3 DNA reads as TGTGCCAGCAGCTTACAAGCGGGGCCCCAAGAGACCCAGTACTTC.

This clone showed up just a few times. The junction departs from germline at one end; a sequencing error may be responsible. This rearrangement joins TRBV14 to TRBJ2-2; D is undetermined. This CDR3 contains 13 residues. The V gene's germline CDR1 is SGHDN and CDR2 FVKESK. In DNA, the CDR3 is TGTGTCAGCAGCCAAGAGTTCACCGGTGAGCTGTTTTTT. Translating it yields CVSSQEFTGELFF.

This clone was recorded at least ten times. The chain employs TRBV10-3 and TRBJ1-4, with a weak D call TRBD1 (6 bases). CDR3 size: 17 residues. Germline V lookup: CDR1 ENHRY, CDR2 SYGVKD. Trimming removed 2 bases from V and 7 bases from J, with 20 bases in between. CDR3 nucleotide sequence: TGTGCCATCAGTGAGAAAGGGGGGCCCCAAGGGGGTGAAAAACTGTTTTTT. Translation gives CAISEKGGPQGGEKLFF.

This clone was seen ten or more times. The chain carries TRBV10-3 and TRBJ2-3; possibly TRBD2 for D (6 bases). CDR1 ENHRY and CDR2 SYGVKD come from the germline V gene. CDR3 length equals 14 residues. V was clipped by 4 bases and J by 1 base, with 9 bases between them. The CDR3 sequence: CAISAGVGTDTQYF. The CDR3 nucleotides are TGTGCCATCAGTGCGGGAGTAGGCACAGATACGCAGTATTTT.

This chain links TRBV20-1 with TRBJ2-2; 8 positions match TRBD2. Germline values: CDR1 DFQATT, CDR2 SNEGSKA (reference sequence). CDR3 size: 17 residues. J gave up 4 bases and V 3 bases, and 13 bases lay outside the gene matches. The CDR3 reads CSASYSGSRSGTGELFF. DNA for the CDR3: TGCAGTGCTAGCTACAGCGGGAGTAGGTCTGGCACCGGGGAGCTGTTTTTT.

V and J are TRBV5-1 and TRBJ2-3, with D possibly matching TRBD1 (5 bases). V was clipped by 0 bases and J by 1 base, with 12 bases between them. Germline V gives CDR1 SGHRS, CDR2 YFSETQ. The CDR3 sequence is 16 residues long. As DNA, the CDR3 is TGCGCCAGCAGCTTGGAACAGGTATCTCGCACAGATACGCAGTATTTT. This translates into CASSLEQVSRTDTQYF.

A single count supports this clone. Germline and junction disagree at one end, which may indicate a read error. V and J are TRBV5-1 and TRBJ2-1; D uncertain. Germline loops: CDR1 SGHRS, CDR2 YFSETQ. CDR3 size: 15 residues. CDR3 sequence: CSSRFDPISYNDQFF. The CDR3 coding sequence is TGCTCCAGCAGATTTGACCCAATCTCCTACAATGATCAGTTCTTC.

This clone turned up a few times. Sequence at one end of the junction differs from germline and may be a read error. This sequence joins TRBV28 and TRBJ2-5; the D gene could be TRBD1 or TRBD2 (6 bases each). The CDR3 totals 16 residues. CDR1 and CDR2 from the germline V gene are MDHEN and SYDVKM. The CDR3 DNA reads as TGCGCCAGCAGGCATCGGGGGATGGACAGTCAAGAGACCCAGTACTTC. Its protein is CASRHRGMDSQETQYF.

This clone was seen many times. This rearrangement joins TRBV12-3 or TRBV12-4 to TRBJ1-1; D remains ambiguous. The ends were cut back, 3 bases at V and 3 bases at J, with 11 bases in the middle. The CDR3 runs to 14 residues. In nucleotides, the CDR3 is TGTGCCAGCAGTTTGGCGGGAGGGTACACTGAAGCTTTCTTT. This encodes CASSLAGGYTEAFF.

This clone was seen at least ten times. The CDR3: CASSPGRGGVYEQYF. The CDR3 region has the DNA TGTGCCAGCTCACCGGGGAGGGGGGGCGTCTACGAGCAGTACTTC. The rearrangement uses TRBV18 and TRBJ2-7, with D tentatively TRBD2 (7 bases). Germline V gene lookup returns CDR1 KGHSH and CDR2 LQKENI. V shed 3 bases and J shed 3 bases, with 15 bases lying between them. This CDR3 comprises 15 residues. The full variable domain, completed using reference TRBV18 and TRBJ2-7, is NAGVMQNPRHLVRRRGQEARLRCSPMKGHSHVYWYRQLPEEGLKFMVYLQKENIIDESGMPKERFSAEFPKEGPSILRIQQVVRGDSAAYFCASSPGRGGVYEQYFGPGTRLTVT.

The CDR3 spells CASKGANTYNSPLHF. In nucleotides, the CDR3 is TGTGCCAGCAAGGGGGCCAACACCTATAATTCACCCCTCCACTTT. The chain couples TRBV2 to TRBJ1-6; 7 bases fit TRBD1. The CDR3 sequence is 15 residues long. J gave up 2 bases and V 7 bases, and 5 bases lay outside the gene matches. The germline V gene encodes CDR1 SNHLY and CDR2 FYNNEI.

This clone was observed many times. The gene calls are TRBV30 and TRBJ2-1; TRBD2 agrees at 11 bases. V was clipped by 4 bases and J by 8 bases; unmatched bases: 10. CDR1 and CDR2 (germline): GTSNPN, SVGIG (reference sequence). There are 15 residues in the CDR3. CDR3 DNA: TGTGCCTGGACTGTCACTAGCGGGAGTAATTATGAGCAGTTCTTC. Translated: CAWTVTSGSNYEQFF.

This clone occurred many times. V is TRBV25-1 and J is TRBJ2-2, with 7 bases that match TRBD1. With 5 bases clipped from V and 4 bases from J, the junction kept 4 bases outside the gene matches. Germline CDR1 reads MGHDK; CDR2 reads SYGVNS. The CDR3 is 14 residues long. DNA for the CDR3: TGTGCCAGCAGTTTGACAGGGTTCACCGGGGAGCTGTTTTTT. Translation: CASSLTGFTGELFF.

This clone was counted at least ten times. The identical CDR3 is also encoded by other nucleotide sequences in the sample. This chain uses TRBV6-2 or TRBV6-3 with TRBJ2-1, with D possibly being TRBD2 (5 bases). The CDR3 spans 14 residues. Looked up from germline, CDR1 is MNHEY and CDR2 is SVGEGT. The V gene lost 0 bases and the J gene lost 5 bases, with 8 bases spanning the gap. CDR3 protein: CASSYSAGHNEQFF. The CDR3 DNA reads TGTGCCAGCAGTTACTCGGCGGGTCACAATGAGCAGTTCTTC.